This record looks at one T cell receptor beta chain sequence and its context. Its antigen is not identified. This sample stems from a study of T cell responses to AZD1222 COVID-19 vaccine. In the study overall: Combined were second doses at about 4 or about 12 weeks.

The V end lost 6 bases, the J end lost 4 bases, and 16 bases lay between the germline ends. The CDR3 totals 14 residues. From germline, CDR1 is SGHRS and CDR2 YFSETQ. Repertoires were generated with immunoSEQ multiplex PCR, while TCRdb's copy carries only in-frame clones and drops some. The data contain under 200,000 clones, just under 95% of them singletons. Study conclusions and caveats: Seropositive status at baseline applied to only six AZD1222 recipients.

The specimen comprised peripheral blood, sampled on day 0 of AZD1222 vaccination. This chain connects TRBV5-1 to TRBJ1-2; tentatively, D is TRBD1 (6 bases). The clonotype originates from an adult in good health. CDR3 in amino acids: CASTLGAEGYGYTF. CDR3 sequence (DNA): TGCGCCAGCACCCTGGGGGCTGAGGGCTATGGCTACACCTTC.